The sequence of this TCR beta chain was determined in a study of blood T cell repertoires in COVID-19. After removal of 4 bases from V and 0 bases from J, the junction contained 13 bases not matched to a gene. The CDR3 is 19 residues long. In the authors' workflow: Nucleated cell number was recorded as an estimate derived from reference gene primer amplification. Profiled with immunoSEQ multiplex PCR; TCRdb holds only in-frame clones, not every one. Clone size and the V and J calls come from that table; the DNA yielded D and trimming. This table has 85,000 to 90,000 clones, roughly four fifths appearing once.

This TCR was sampled from a woman of 80 years or more with acute or convalescent COVID-19. The gene calls are TRBV23-1 and TRBJ2-1; 9 bases agree with TRBD1. TRBV23-1 carries the ORF label, with uncertain function. The material sequenced was peripheral blood. The CDR3 sequence is CASSPKREGTGSSYNEQFF. The CDR3 DNA reads as TGCGCCAGCAGTCCCAAAAGGGAGGGGACAGGGAGCTCCTACAATGAGCAGTTCTTC.